These 22 T cell receptor beta chains were all obtained from the same sample, sequenced in a study of T cells in Graves' hyperthyroidism and ophthalmopathy. RNA transcripts provided the source from which TCR beta CDR3 regions were amplified. HTBI primers were used for first-round RT-PCR of the TCR CDR3. TCRdb re-called the multiplex PCR reads through MiXCR, storing one row per CDR3 protein. The profile shows 300,000 to 450,000 distinct CDR3 sequences, approximately 18% of them singletons. The sample was blood. The receptors here all came from a woman aged 30 to 39 with Graves' hyperthyroidism that later progressed to Graves' ophthalmopathy.

A note on this clonotype: One end of the junction does not line up with germline, which may come from a read error. The chain employs TRBV5-6 and TRBJ2-5; 7 bases are a match to TRBD2. The CDR3 is 15 residues long. Germline CDR1 and CDR2: SGHDT and YYEEEE. The CDR3 nucleotides are TGTGCCAGCAGCGCAGGACTAGGGGCAAGAGAGGCCCAGTACTTC. The encoded protein is CASSAGLGAREAQYF.

In the case of this clonotype: A read error may explain this, as a much larger clone is one base away. The rearrangement uses TRBV12-3 or TRBV12-4 and TRBJ1-5, with D perhaps TRBD1 (6 bases). The CDR3 extends over 14 amino acids. V was clipped by 2 bases and J by 9 bases, with 14 bases between them. The CDR3 DNA reads as TGTGCCAGCAGTTTAAGGCAGGGGAGGGTGCCCCAGCATTTT. It specifies CASSLRQGRVPQHF.

The chain employs TRBV4-1 and TRBJ1-3, with TRBD1 matching 7 bases. Germline CDR1 MGHRA, CDR2 YSYEKL. V lost 5 bases, J lost 1 base, and 8 bases stayed unmatched. CDR3 length: 16 amino acids. In nucleotides, the CDR3 is TGCGCCAGCAGCAACCGACAGGGTCTGTCTGGAAACACCATATATTTT. Amino acid sequence: CASSNRQGLSGNTIYF.

The chain combines TRBV7-9 with TRBJ2-3; either TRBD1 or TRBD2 may fit D (5 bases each). Trimming stripped 4 bases from V and 6 bases from J, with 29 bases between. There are 19 residues in the CDR3. CDR1 is SEHNR, CDR2 FQNEAQ, per germline (reference sequence). This chain's CDR3 is CASSSPHYERALGADTQYF. The DNA of the CDR3 is TGTGCCAGCAGCTCGCCCCATTACGAGAGGGCCTTAGGGGCCGATACGCAGTATTTT.

This clonotype was picked up many times. The chain combines TRBV27 with TRBJ1-2; 7 nucleotides match TRBD1. The germline V gene encodes CDR1 MNHEY and CDR2 SMNVEV (reference sequence). The CDR3 spans 17 residues. After removal of 6 bases from V and 2 bases from J, the junction contained 15 bases not matched to a gene. CDR3 nucleotides: TGTGCCAGCAGAAACCCAGGAGGGGGCGCACGAAACTATGGCTACACCTTC. It specifies CASRNPGGGARNYGYTF.

A note on this clonotype: Given a much more abundant clone one base away, this may be a read error. V usage is TRBV18 and J usage is TRBJ1-6; D is ambiguous. There are 14 residues in the CDR3. The germline V and J ends were trimmed by 5 bases and 7 bases, with 12 bases remaining between them. Germline V CDR1 and CDR2: KGHSH, LQKENI. The CDR3, as DNA: TGTGCCAGCTCATCGGAGGGCCGAAATTCACCCCTCCACTTT. Translating gives CASSSEGRNSPLHF. The whole variable domain, filled in from reference TRBV18 and TRBJ1-6, reads NAGVMQNPRHLVRRRGQEARLRCSPMKGHSHVYWYRQLPEEGLKFMVYLQKENIIDESGMPKERFSAEFPKEGPSILRIQQVVRGDSAAYFCASSSEGRNSPLHFGNGTRLTVT.

V gene TRBV4-1 combines with J gene TRBJ2-2; 10 nucleotides align to TRBD1. CDR3 length: 17 residues. Germline assignment: CDR1 MGHRA and CDR2 YSYEKL. After removal of 0 bases from V and 6 bases from J, the junction contained 7 bases not matched to a gene. In nucleotides, the CDR3 is TGCGCCAGCAGCCAAGATCGGGACAGGGGAAAAGCCGGGGAGCTGTTTTTT. Protein product: CASSQDRDRGKAGELFF.

This clonotype was seen ten or more times. This chain joins TRBV19 and TRBJ1-2; D perhaps matches TRBD1 (5 bases). Germline V lookup: CDR1 LNHDA, CDR2 SQIVND (reference sequence). The V end lost 9 bases, the J end lost 3 bases, and 17 bases lay between the germline ends. This CDR3 is 14 amino acids long. The CDR3 bases are TGTGCCAGCGAAAGCAGGGTGAGGGACTATGGCTACACCTTC. It translates to CASESRVRDYGYTF.

V is TRBV27 and J is TRBJ2-1; 13 bases are shared with TRBD2. The length of the CDR3 is 18 residues. J gave up 2 bases and V 6 bases, and 10 bases lay outside the gene matches. CDR1 and CDR2 from the germline V gene are MNHEY and SMNVEV (reference sequence). The CDR3 sequence is CASSRTSGRAVTYNEQFF. For the CDR3, the DNA is TGTGCCAGCAGCCGCACTAGCGGGAGGGCCGTCACCTACAATGAGCAGTTCTTC.

This clonotype was seen ten or more times. The chain joins TRBV28 to TRBJ2-7, with 9 bases identical to TRBD2. The CDR3 is made up of 21 amino acids. The germline V gene has CDR1 MDHEN and CDR2 SYDVKM. V shed 3 bases, J shed 1 base, and the junction held 22 bases outside the gene matches. The CDR3 nucleotides are TGTGCCAGCAGTTTCCGGAGCGTCTCGAACCCTAGCGGGAAAGTGTCCTACGAGCAGTACTTC. Translation gives CASSFRSVSNPSGKVSYEQYF.

This clonotype was counted at least ten times. V usage is TRBV6-5 and J usage is TRBJ2-3; the D is unclear. The CDR3 loop spans 14 amino acids. Per germline, CDR1 MNHEY and CDR2 SVGAGI. The germline V and J ends were trimmed by 0 bases and 1 base, with 5 bases remaining between them. CDR3 region: CASSYSSGTDTQYF. In DNA, the CDR3 is TGTGCCAGCAGTTACTCGTCGGGCACAGATACGCAGTATTTT.

This clonotype was counted at least ten times. The chain combines TRBV29-1 with TRBJ2-2; no clear D gene. The CDR3 has 14 residues. Germline assignment: CDR1 SQVTM and CDR2 ANQGSEA. The V gene lost 2 bases and the J gene lost 5 bases, with 12 bases spanning the gap. The CDR3 sequence: CSVERGVRTGELFF. The DNA for the CDR3 is TGCAGCGTTGAACGTGGAGTGAGGACCGGGGAGCTGTTTTTT.

The rearrangement joins TRBV6-2 or TRBV6-3 to TRBJ2-1, with 8 nucleotides matching TRBD2. The J segment lost 6 bases and the V segment lost 1 base, leaving 8 bases of the junction unmatched. The CDR3 is 16 residues long. CDR1 and CDR2 from the germline V gene are MNHEY and SVGEGT. DNA for the CDR3: TGTGCCAGCAGTTACTTGCGGGGGGTTAACTTCAATGAGCAGTTCTTC. Protein product: CASSYLRGVNFNEQFF.

This clonotype has at least ten counts. V and J are TRBV29-1 and TRBJ2-2; 11 nucleotides agree with TRBD1. The CDR3 is 15 residues long. The ends lost 5 bases at V and 6 bases at J; junction bases unmatched: 8. CDR1 is SQVTM and CDR2 is ANQGSEA in the germline V gene. The DNA for the CDR3 is TGCAGCGTTACTTGGACAGGGGGCTTGTCCGGGGAGCTGTTTTTT. This codes for CSVTWTGGLSGELFF.

Many counts were recorded for this clonotype. The rearrangement links TRBV5-1 to TRBJ2-7; TRBD1 agrees at 9 bases. This CDR3 spans 16 amino acids. Germline CDR1 reads SGHRS; CDR2 reads YFSETQ. V lost 4 bases and J lost 3; bases outside the gene matches: 11. CDR3 loop: CASSVAQGAQVYEQYF. CDR3 DNA: TGCGCCAGCAGCGTCGCACAGGGGGCCCAAGTCTACGAGCAGTACTTC.

This clonotype came up many times. The CDR3 region has the DNA TGTGCCAGCAGCTTGTTAGCAGGGGAGACCCAGTACTTC. Translated, it gives CASSLLAGETQYF. V and J are TRBV11-2 and TRBJ2-5; perhaps TRBD1 as D (5 bases). Germline V gene lookup returns CDR1 SGHAT and CDR2 FQNNGV. Trimming stripped 3 bases from V and 5 bases from J, with 10 bases between. This CDR3 has 13 amino acids. Full variable domain (remainder filled in from reference TRBV11-2 and TRBJ2-5): EAGVAQSPRYKIIEKRQSVAFWCNPISGHATLYWYQQILGQGPKLLIQFQNNGVVDDSQLPKDRFSAERLKGVDSTLKIQPAKLEDSAVYLCASSLLAGETQYFGPGTRLLVL.

This clonotype was seen at least ten times. The chain combines TRBV25-1 with TRBJ1-2, with D uncertain. Germline V gene lookup returns CDR1 MGHDK and CDR2 SYGVNS. The CDR3 is made up of 13 amino acids. V lost 5 bases and J lost 4, with 11 bases in between. The CDR3, as DNA: TGTGCCAGCAGTCTGGATACGGTCTATGGCTACACCTTC. Amino acids: CASSLDTVYGYTF.

This clonotype was counted many times. The genes are TRBV7-9 and TRBJ1-6; D is unclear. The CDR3 is 15 amino acids. From germline, CDR1 is SEHNR and CDR2 FQNEAQ (reference sequence). Trimming cost V 1 base and J 8 bases, with 12 bases left between them. The CDR3 loop is CASSLERVRYSPLHF. CDR3 nucleotides: TGTGCCAGCAGCTTAGAAAGGGTCCGATATTCACCCCTCCACTTT.

The table lists this clonotype with many counts. This chain joins TRBV6-1 and TRBJ2-5; D not resolved. The CDR3 is 15 residues long. The germline V gene encodes CDR1 MNHNS and CDR2 SASEGT. Trimming removed 0 bases at V and 0 bases at J, with 8 bases between. CDR3 DNA: TGTGCCAGCAGTGAAGCGCCGGGCAACCAAGAGACCCAGTACTTC. Translation: CASSEAPGNQETQYF.

This clonotype was observed a handful of times. The chain has TRBV6-5 and TRBJ1-1; D unclear. The length of the CDR3 is 11 residues. The V and J ends lost 3 bases and 8 bases respectively, with 7 bases between them. Germline V gene sequence: CDR1 MNHEY, CDR2 SVGAGI. CDR3 residues: CASSYKREAFF. DNA of the CDR3: TGTGCCAGCAGTTATAAGAGGGAAGCTTTCTTT.

This clonotype was observed many times. The junction departs from the called germline gene at one end, perhaps through a read error. This sequence joins TRBV4-1 and TRBJ1-4, with D unclear. This CDR3 is 12 amino acids long. From germline, CDR1 is MGHRA and CDR2 YSYEKL. The chain's CDR3 is CASSQDGEKLFF. The CDR3 DNA reads TGTGCCAGCAGCCAAGATGGGGAAAAACTGTTTTTT.

Ten or more counts support this clonotype. This chain links TRBV12-3 or TRBV12-4 with TRBJ1-5; 7 bases line up with TRBD1. J was trimmed by 3 bases and V by 7 bases; bases with no gene match: 6. The CDR3 covers 14 residues. As DNA, the CDR3 is TGTGCCAGCACCTCGACAGGGTCCAATCAGCCCCAGCATTTT. Residues: CASTSTGSNQPQHF.